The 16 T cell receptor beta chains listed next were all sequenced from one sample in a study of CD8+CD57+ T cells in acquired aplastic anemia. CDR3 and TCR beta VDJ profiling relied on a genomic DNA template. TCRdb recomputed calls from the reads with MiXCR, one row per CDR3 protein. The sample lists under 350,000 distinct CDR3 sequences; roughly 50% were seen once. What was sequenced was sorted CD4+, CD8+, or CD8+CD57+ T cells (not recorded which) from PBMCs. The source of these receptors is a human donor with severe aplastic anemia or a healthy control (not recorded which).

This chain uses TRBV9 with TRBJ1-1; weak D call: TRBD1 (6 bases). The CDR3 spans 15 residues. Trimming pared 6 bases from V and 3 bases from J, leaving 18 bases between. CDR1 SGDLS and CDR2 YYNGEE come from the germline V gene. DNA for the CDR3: TGTGCCAGCACCCAAGGAGGGGGGTGGGACACTGAAGCTTTCTTT. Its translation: CASTQGGGWDTEAFF.

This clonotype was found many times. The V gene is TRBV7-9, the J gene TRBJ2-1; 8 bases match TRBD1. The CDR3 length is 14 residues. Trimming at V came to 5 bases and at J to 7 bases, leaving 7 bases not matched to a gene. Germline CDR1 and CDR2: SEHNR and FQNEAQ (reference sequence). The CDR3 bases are TGTGCCAGCAGCCCAGGGGGCGGCGAAAATGAGCAGTTCTTC. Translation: CASSPGGGENEQFF. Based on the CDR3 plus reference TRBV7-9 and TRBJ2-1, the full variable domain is DTGVSQNPRHKITKRGQNVTFRCDPISEHNRLYWYRQTLGQGPEFLTYFQNEAQLEKSRLLSDRFSAERPKGSFSTLEIQRTEQGDSAMYLCASSPGGGENEQFFGPGTRLTVL.

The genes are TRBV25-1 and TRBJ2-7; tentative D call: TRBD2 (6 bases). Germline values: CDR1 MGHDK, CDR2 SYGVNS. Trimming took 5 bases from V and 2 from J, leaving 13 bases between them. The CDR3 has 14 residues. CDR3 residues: CASSRGRPTYEQYF. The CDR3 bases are TGTGCCAGCAGTAGAGGGAGGCCTACCTACGAGCAGTACTTC.

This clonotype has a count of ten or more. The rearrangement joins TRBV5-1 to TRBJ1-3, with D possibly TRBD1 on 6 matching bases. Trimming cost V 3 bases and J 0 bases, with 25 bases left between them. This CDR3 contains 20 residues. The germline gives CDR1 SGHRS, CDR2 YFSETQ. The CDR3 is CASSSETDRRRPDSGNTIYF. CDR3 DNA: TGCGCCAGCAGCTCAGAGACGGACAGAAGAAGACCCGACTCTGGAAACACCATATATTTT.

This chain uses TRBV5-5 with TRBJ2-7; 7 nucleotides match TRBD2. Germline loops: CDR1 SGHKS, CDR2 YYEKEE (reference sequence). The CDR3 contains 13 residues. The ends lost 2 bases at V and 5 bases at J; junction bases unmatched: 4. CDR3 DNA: TGTGCCAGCAGCTTCGGGACTACCCACGAGCAGTACTTC. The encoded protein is CASSFGTTHEQYF.

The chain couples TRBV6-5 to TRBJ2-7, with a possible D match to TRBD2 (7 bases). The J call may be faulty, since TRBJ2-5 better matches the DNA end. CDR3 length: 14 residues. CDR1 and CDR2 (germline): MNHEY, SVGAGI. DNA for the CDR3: TGTGCCAGCAGTTACGAAGGGGGGGGAGAGACCCAGTACTTC. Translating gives CASSYEGGGETQYF.

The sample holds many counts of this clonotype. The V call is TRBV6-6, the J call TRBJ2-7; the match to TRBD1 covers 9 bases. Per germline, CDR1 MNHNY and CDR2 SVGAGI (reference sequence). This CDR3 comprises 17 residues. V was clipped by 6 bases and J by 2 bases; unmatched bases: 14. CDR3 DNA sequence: TGTGCCAGCAGACCGGGACAGGGACACCTCCCTACCTACGAGCAGTACTTC. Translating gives CASRPGQGHLPTYEQYF.

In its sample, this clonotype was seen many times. The CDR3 region has the DNA TGTGCCAGCAGTGAACTCGTAGTCAATGAGCAGTTCTTC. Amino acid sequence: CASSELVVNEQFF. The chain joins TRBV2 to TRBJ2-1; D gene unclear. V lost 2 bases and J 6 bases, leaving 8 bases between the germline ends. Germline V lookup: CDR1 SNHLY, CDR2 FYNNEI. The CDR3 spans 13 residues.

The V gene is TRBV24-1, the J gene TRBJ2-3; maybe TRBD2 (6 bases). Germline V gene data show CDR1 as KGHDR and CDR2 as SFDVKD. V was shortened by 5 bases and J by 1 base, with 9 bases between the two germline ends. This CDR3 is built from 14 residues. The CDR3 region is CATSVRDRTDTQYF. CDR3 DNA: TGTGCCACCAGTGTGCGGGACCGCACAGATACGCAGTATTTT.

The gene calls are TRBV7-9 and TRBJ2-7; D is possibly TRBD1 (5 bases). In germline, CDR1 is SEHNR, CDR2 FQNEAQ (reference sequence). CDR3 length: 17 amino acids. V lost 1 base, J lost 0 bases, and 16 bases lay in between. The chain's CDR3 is CASSLVGAGASSYEQYF. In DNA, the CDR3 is TGTGCCAGCAGCTTAGTTGGGGCAGGCGCGAGCTCCTACGAGCAGTACTTC.

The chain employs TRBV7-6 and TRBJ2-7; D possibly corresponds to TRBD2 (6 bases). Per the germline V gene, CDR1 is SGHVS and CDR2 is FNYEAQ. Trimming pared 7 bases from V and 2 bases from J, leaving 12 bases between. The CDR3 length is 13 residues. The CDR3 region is CASTLRETYEQYF. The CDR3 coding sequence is TGTGCCAGCACGCTACGGGAGACCTACGAGCAGTACTTC.

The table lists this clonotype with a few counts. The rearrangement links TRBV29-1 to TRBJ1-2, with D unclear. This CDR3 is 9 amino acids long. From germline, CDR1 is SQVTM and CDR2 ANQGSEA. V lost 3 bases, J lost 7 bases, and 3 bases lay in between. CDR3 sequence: CSVDGGYTF. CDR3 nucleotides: TGCAGCGTTGATGGTGGCTACACCTTC.

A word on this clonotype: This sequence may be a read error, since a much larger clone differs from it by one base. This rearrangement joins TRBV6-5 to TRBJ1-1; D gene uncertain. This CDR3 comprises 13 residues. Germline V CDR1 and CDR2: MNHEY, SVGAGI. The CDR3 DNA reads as TGTGCCAGCAGTTACGACCTGAACACTGAAGCTGTCTTT. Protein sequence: CASSYDLNTEAVF.

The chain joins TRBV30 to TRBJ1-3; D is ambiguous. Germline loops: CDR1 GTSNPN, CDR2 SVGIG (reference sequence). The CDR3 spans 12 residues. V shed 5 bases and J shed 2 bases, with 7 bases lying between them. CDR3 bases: TGTGCCTGGGGTCCGACTGGAAACACCATATATTTT. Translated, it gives CAWGPTGNTIYF. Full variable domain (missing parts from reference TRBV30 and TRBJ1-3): SQTIHQWPATLVQPVGSPLSLECTVEGTSNPNLYWYRQAAGRGLQLLFYSVGIGQISSEVPQNLSASRPQDRQFILSSKKLLLSDSGFYLCAWGPTGNTIYFGEGSWLTVV.

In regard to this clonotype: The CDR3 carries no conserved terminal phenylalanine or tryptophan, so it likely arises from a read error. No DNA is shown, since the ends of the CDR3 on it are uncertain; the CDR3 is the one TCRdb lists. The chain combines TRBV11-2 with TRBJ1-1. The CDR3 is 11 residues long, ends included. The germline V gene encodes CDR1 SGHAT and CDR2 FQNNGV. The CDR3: CASSLEVWALS.

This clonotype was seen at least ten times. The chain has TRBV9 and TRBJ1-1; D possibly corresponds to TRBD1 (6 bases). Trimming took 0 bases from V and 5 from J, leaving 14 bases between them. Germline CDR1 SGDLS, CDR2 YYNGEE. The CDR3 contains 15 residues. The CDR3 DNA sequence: TGTGCCAGCAGCGTAGTCGGGGGCGCATGGACTGAAGCTTTCTTT. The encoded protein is CASSVVGGAWTEAFF.